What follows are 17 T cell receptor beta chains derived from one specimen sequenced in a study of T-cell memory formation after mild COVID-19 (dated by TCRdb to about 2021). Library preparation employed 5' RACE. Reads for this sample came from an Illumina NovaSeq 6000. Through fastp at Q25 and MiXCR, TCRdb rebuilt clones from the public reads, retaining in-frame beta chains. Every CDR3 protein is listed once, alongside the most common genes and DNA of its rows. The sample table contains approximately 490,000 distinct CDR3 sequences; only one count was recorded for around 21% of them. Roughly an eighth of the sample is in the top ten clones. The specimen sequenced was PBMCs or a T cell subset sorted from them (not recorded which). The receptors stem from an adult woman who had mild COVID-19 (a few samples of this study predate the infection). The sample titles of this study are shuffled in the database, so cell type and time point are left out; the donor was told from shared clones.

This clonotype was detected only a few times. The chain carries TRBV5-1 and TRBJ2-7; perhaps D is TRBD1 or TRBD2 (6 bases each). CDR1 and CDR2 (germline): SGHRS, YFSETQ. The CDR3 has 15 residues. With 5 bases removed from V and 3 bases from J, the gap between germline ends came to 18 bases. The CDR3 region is CASRFDRREFYEQYF. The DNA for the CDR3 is TGCGCCAGCAGATTCGACAGGAGGGAGTTCTACGAGCAGTACTTC.

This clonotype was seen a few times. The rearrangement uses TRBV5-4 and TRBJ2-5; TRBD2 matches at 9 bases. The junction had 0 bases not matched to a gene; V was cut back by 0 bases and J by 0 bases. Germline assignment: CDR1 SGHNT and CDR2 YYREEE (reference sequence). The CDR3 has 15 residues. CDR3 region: CASSLGLADQETQYF. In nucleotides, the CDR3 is TGTGCCAGCAGCTTGGGACTAGCGGACCAAGAGACCCAGTACTTC. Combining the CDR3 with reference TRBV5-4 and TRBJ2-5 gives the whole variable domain ETGVTQSPTHLIKTRGQQVTLRCSSQSGHNTVSWYQQALGQGPQFIFQYYREEENGRGNFPPRFSGLQFPNYSSELNVNALELDDSALYLCASSLGLADQETQYFGPGTRLLVL.

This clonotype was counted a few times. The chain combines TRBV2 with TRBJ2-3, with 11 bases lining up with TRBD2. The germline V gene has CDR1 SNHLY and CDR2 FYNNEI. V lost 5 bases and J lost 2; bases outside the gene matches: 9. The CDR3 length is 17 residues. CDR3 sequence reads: CASSPRGTSGYTDTQYF. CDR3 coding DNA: TGTGCCAGCAGTCCACGAGGGACTAGCGGATACACAGATACGCAGTATTTT.

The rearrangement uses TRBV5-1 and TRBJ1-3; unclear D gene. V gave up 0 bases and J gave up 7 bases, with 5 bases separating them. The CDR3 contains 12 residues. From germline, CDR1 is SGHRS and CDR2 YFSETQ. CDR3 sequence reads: CASSLDRNTIYF. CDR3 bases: TGCGCCAGCAGCTTGGATCGGAACACCATATATTTT.

The DNA for the CDR3 is TGTGCCAGCAGTATATCCGGGACAGGGGTATACAATGAGCAGTTCTTC. Its translation is CASSISGTGVYNEQFF. The chain combines TRBV6-6 with TRBJ2-1; 10 bases fit TRBD1. CDR1 is MNHNY, CDR2 SVGAGI, per germline (reference sequence). The CDR3 totals 16 residues. Trimming took 5 bases from V and 4 from J; bases not matched to a gene: 8.

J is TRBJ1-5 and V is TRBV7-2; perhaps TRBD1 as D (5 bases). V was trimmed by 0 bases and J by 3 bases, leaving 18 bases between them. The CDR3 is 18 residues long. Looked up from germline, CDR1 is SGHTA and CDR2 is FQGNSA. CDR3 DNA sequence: TGTGCCAGCAGCTTAGCGAGGGGACTAAGAAGCCTCAATCAGCCCCAGCATTTT. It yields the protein CASSLARGLRSLNQPQHF.

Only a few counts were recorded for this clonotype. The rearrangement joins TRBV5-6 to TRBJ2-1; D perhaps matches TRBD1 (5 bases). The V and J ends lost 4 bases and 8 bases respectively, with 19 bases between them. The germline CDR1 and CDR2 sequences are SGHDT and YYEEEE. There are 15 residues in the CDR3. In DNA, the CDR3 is TGTGCCAGCAGCATTCAGGGTCATCCCATTTATGAGCAGTTCTTC. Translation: CASSIQGHPIYEQFF. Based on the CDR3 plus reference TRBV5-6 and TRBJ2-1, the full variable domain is DAGVTQSPTHLIKTRGQQVTLRCSPKSGHDTVSWYQQALGQGPQFIFQYYEEEERQRGNFPDRFSGHQFPNYSSELNVNALLLGDSALYLCASSIQGHPIYEQFFGPGTRLTVL.

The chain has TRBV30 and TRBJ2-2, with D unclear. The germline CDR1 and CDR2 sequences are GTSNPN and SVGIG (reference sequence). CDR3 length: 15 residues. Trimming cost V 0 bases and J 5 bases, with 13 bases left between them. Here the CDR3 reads CAWSVLWIQTGELFF. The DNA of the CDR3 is TGTGCCTGGAGTGTATTGTGGATACAAACCGGGGAGCTGTTTTTT.

CDR3 in amino acids: CASSRQGWDTDTQYF. The CDR3 nucleotides read TGTGCCAGCAGCAGACAGGGGTGGGACACAGATACGCAGTATTTT. The chain uses TRBV6-5 and TRBJ2-3, with 8 positions matching TRBD1. CDR3 size: 15 residues. The germline V gene encodes CDR1 MNHEY and CDR2 SVGAGI. The ends lost 6 bases at V and 2 bases at J; junction bases unmatched: 7.

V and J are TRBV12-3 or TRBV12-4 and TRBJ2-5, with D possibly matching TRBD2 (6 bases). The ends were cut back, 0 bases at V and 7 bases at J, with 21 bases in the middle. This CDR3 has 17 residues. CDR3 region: CASSLALVDYKAGTQYF. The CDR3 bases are TGTGCCAGCAGTTTAGCGCTTGTGGACTACAAAGCGGGGACCCAGTACTTC.

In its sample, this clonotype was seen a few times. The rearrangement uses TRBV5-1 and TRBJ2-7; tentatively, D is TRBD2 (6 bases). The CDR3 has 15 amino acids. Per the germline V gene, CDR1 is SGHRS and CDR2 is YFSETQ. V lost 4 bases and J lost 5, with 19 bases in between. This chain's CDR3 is CASSKAGTFNDEQYF. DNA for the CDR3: TGCGCCAGCAGCAAGGCGGGGACTTTTAACGACGAGCAGTACTTC.

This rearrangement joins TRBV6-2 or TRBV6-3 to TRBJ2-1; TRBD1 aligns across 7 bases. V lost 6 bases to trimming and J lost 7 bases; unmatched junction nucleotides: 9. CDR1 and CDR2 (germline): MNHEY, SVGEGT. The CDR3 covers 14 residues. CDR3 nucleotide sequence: TGTGCCAGCAGGGTGGGGACAGTGGGGAATGAGCAGTTCTTC. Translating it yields CASRVGTVGNEQFF.

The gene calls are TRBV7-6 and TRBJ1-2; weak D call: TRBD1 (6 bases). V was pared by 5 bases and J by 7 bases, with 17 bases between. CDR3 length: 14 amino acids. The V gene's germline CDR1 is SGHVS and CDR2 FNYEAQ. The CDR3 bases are TGTGCCAGCAGCGTCAAACCAGGGGATGGTGGCTACACCTTC. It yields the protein CASSVKPGDGGYTF.

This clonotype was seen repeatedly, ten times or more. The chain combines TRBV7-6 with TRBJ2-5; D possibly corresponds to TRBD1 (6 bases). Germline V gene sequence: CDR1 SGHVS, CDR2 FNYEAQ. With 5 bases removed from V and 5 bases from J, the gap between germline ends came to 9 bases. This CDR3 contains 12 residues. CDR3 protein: CASSPGVETQYF. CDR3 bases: TGTGCCAGCAGCCCAGGGGTGGAGACCCAGTACTTC.

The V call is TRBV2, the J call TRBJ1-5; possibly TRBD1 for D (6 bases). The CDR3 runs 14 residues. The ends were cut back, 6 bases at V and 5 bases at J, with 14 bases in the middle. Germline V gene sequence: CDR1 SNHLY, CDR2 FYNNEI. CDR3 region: CASRRQGTDQPQHF. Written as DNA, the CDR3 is TGTGCCAGCAGAAGGCAGGGGACTGATCAGCCCCAGCATTTT.

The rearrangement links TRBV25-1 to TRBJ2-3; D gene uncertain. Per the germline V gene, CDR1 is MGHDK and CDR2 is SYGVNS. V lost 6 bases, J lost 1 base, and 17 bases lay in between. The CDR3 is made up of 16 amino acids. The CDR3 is CASSFPASDRTDTQYF. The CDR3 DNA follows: TGTGCCAGCAGCTTCCCCGCCAGTGACCGCACAGATACGCAGTATTTT.

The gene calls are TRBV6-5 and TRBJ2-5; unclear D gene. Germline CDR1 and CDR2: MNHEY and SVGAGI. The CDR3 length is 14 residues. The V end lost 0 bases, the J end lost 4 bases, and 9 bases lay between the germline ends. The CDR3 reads CASSYSNGRETQYF. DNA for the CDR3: TGTGCCAGCAGTTACTCGAATGGGCGAGAGACCCAGTACTTC.